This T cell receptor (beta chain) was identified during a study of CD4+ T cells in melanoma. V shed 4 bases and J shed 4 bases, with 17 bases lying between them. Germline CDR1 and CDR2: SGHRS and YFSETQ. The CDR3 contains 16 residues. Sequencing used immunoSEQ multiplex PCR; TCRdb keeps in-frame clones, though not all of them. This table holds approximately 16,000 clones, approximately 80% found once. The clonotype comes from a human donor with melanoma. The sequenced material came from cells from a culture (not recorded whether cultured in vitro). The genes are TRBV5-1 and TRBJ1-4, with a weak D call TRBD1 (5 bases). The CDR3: CASSRLGPRGNEKLFF. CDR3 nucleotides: TGCGCCAGCAGCCGTCTGGGGCCCCGGGGTAATGAAAAACTGTTTTTT.